This T cell receptor (beta chain) was sequenced for a study of beta chain features in type 1 diabetes. Expressed TCRB transcripts got sequenced, as all isolated RNA was reverse transcribed. Only in-frame clones appear in the TCRdb table, and some are missing; sequencing was by immunoSEQ multiplex PCR. In the table there are around 600,000 clones, roughly 12% of which are singletons. The junction had 7 bases not matched to a gene; V was cut back by 9 bases and J by 4 bases. CDR1 and CDR2 (germline): SNHLY, FYNNEI. The CDR3 loop spans 14 amino acids. Findings and caveats of the study: Type 1 diabetes patients had moderately but significantly shorter TCRB CDR3s in all four CD4+ subsets.

This clone was seen a handful of times. Antigen specificity is unknown. The chain employs TRBV2 and TRBJ2-1, with 9 bases aligning to TRBD2. The sequence was obtained from a man aged 30-40 years with type 1 diabetes. The specimen was naive CD4+ T cells from blood. In DNA form, the CDR3 reads TGTGCCAGTCATAGCGGGGGAACTTACAATGAGCAGTTCTTC. This sequence encodes CASHSGGTYNEQFF.